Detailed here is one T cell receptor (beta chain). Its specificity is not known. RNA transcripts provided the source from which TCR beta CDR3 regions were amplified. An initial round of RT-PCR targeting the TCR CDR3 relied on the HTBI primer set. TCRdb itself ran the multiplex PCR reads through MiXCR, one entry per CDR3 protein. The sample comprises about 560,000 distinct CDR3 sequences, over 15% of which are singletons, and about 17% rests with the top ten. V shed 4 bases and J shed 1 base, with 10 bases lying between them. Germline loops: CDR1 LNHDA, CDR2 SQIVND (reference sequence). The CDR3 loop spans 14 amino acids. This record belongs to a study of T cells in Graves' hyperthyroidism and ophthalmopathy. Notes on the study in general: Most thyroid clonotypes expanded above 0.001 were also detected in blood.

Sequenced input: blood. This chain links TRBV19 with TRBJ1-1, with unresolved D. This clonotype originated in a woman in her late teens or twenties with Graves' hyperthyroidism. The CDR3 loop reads CASSKLSRNTEAFF. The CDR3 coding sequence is TGTGCCAGTAGTAAGCTTTCGAGGAACACTGAAGCTTTCTTT.